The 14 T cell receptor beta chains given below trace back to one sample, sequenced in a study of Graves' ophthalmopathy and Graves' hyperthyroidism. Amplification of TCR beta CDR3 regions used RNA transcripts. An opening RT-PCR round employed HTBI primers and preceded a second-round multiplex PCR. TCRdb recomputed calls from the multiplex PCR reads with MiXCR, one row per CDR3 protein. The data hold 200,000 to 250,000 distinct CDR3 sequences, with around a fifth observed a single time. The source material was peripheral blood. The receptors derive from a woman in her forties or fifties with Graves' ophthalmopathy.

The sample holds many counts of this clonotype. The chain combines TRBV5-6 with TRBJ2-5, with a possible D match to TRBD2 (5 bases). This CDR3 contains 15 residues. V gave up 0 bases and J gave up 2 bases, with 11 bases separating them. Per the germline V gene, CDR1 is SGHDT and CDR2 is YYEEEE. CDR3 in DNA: TGTGCCAGCAGCTTGGCGGGATTTGGGCAAGAGACCCAGTACTTC. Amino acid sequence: CASSLAGFGQETQYF.

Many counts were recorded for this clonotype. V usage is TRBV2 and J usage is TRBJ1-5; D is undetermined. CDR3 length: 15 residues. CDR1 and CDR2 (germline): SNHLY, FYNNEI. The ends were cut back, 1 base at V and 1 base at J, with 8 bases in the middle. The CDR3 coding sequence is TGTGCCAGCAGTGAAGGGGGTACGAGCAATCAGCCCCAGCATTTT. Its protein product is CASSEGGTSNQPQHF.

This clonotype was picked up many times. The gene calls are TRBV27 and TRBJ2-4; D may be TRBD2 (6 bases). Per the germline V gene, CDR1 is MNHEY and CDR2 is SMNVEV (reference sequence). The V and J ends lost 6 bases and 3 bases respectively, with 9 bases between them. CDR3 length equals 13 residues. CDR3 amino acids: CASRGGGKNIQYF. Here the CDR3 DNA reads TGTGCCAGCAGGGGAGGCGGCAAAAACATTCAGTACTTC.

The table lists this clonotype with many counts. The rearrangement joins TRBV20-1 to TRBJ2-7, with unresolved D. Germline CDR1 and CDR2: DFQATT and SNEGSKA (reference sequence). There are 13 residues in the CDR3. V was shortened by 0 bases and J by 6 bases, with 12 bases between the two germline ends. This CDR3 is CSARDSYKGEQYF. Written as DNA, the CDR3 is TGCAGTGCTAGAGATAGTTATAAGGGCGAGCAGTACTTC.

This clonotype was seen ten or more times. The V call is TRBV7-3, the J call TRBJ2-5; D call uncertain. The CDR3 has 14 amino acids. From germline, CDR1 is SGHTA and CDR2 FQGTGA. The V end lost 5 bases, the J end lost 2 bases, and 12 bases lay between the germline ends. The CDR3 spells CASSLDGKQETQYF. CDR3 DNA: TGTGCCAGCAGCCTCGACGGAAAACAAGAGACCCAGTACTTC.

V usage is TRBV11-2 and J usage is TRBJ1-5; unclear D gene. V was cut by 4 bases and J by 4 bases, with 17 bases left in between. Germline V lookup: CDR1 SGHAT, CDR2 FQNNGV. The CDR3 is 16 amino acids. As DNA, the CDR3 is TGTGCCAGCAGCTCCCGATCCGATAACTGGAATCAGCCCCAGCATTTT. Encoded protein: CASSSRSDNWNQPQHF.

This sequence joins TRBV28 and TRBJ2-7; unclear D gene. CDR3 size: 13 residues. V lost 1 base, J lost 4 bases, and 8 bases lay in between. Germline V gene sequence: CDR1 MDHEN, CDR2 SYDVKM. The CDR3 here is CASSLSDGYEQYF. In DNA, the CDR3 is TGTGCCAGCAGTTTATCGGACGGGTACGAGCAGTACTTC.

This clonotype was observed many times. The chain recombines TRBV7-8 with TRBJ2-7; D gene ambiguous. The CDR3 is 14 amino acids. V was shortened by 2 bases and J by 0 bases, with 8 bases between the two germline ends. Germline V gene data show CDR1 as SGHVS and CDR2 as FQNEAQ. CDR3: CASSLMGSSYEQYF. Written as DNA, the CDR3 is TGTGCCAGCAGCTTAATGGGTAGCTCCTACGAGCAGTACTTC.

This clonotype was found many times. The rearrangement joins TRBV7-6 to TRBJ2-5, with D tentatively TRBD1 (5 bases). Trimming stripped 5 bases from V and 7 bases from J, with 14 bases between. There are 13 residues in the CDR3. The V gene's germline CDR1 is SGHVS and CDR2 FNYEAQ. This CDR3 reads CASSGNSQGTQYF. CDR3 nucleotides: TGTGCCAGCAGCGGGAACAGCCAGGGGACCCAGTACTTC.

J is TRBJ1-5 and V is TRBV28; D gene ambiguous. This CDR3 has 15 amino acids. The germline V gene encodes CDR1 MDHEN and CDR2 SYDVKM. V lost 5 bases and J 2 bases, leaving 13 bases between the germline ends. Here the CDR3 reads CASSNLGSGNQPQHF. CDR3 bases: TGTGCCAGCAGTAATCTGGGGTCGGGCAATCAGCCCCAGCATTTT.

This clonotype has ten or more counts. The CDR3 DNA follows: TGTGCCAGCAGCAAAGCGGGAGGGGGCTACGAGCAGTACTTC. Protein: CASSKAGGGYEQYF. V gene TRBV11-1 combines with J gene TRBJ2-7, with 10 bases lining up with TRBD2. This CDR3 comprises 14 residues. Germline-derived CDR1 and CDR2 are SGHAT and FQDESV (reference sequence). The J segment lost 3 bases and the V segment lost 5 bases, leaving 4 bases of the junction unmatched.

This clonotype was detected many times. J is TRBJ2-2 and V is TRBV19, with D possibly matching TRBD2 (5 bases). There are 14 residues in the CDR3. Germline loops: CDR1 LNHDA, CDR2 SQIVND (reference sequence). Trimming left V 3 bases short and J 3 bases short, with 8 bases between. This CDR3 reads CASSMDSYTGELFF. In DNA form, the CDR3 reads TGTGCCAGTAGTATGGACTCCTACACCGGGGAGCTGTTTTTT.

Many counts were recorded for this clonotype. The CDR3 here is CASSDPGTGSNQPQHF. In DNA, the CDR3 is TGTGCCAGCAGTGACCCCGGGACAGGCAGCAATCAGCCCCAGCATTTT. The rearrangement links TRBV6-1 to TRBJ1-5, with TRBD1 matching 8 bases. V shed 3 bases, J shed 1 base, and the junction held 5 bases outside the gene matches. There are 16 residues in the CDR3. CDR1 MNHNS and CDR2 SASEGT come from the germline V gene.

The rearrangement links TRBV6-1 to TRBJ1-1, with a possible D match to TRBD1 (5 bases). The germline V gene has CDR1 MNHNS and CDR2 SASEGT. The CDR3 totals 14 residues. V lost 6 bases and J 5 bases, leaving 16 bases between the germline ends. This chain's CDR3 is CASSRVQPGTEAFF. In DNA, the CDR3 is TGTGCCAGCAGCAGGGTACAGCCTGGGACTGAAGCTTTCTTT.